Following are 13 T cell receptor beta chains from one sample sequenced in a study of blood T cells in healthy people across ages. Alongside a J-beta primer mix, a sample-barcoded 5' primer served in a second PCR lasting roughly 7 to 11 cycles. TCRdb independently ran MiXCR on the 5' RACE reads; one entry per CDR3 protein. Of 550,000 to 750,000 distinct CDR3 sequences listed, 20% to 25% are singletons. The sequenced sample consisted of blood. The receptors shown here come from a man between 70 and 80 years old in good health.

This clonotype appeared a few times. Here the CDR3 reads CASRENRVTGELFF. For the CDR3, the DNA is TGTGCCAGCAGGGAAAACAGGGTCACCGGGGAGCTGTTTTTT. V gene TRBV7-2 combines with J gene TRBJ2-2, with D perhaps TRBD1 (6 bases). V lost 6 bases, J lost 4 bases, and 12 bases lay in between. The CDR3 length is 14 residues. Germline V gene lookup returns CDR1 SGHTA and CDR2 FQGNSA.

This rearrangement joins TRBV6-2 or TRBV6-3 to TRBJ2-1; 8 bases align to TRBD2. With 4 bases clipped from V and 6 bases from J, the junction kept 5 bases outside the gene matches. The CDR3 length is 14 residues. Germline V gene sequence: CDR1 MNHEY, CDR2 SVGEGT. CDR3 region: CASSWSGTSNEQFF. As DNA, the CDR3 is TGTGCCAGCAGTTGGTCCGGGACTAGCAATGAGCAGTTCTTC.

The V gene is TRBV20-1, the J gene TRBJ2-3, with 9 bases that match TRBD2. Looked up from germline, CDR1 is DFQATT and CDR2 is SNEGSKA (reference sequence). The CDR3 has 17 residues. V lost 0 bases, J lost 2 bases, and 9 bases stayed unmatched. The CDR3 region has the DNA TGCAGTGCTAGAGATCTGGGCGGGAGGGCCTACACAGATACGCAGTATTTT. This translates into CSARDLGGRAYTDTQYF.

V usage is TRBV5-6 and J usage is TRBJ2-1; weak D call: TRBD2 (5 bases). This CDR3 has 16 residues. Per germline, CDR1 SGHDT and CDR2 YYEEEE. V lost 5 bases to trimming and J lost 2 bases, with 17 bases between them. The CDR3 DNA is TGTGCCAGCAGTCTCGGGCTAGCTGAGACCTACAATGAGCAGTTCTTC. Its translation: CASSLGLAETYNEQFF.

V gene TRBV20-1 combines with J gene TRBJ2-1; possibly TRBD1 for D (6 bases). This CDR3 spans 14 amino acids. Trimming took off 3 bases at V and 1 base at J, with 10 bases between the two ends. The germline V gene encodes CDR1 DFQATT and CDR2 SNEGSKA (reference sequence). The CDR3, as DNA: TGCAGTGCTAGGGGGACACATTCCTACAATGAGCAGTTCTTC. Protein product: CSARGTHSYNEQFF.

The chain recombines TRBV7-2 with TRBJ2-5; TRBD1 matches 9 bases. Germline V gene sequence: CDR1 SGHTA, CDR2 FQGNSA. V lost 5 bases, J lost 9 bases, and 13 bases stayed unmatched. The CDR3 loop spans 15 amino acids. The DNA for the CDR3 is TGTGCCAGCAGCGAAATGGACAGGGGCCGCTTCGCCCAGTACTTC. Translation gives CASSEMDRGRFAQYF.

This clonotype was counted only a few times. The V and J genes are TRBV7-9 and TRBJ1-2; 11 positions agree with TRBD1. This CDR3 is 15 amino acids long. CDR1 is SEHNR and CDR2 is FQNEAQ in the germline V gene (reference sequence). V dropped 5 bases and J dropped 5; count of bases not matched to a gene: 7. CDR3 sequence (DNA): TGTGCCAGCAGCGAATCCGGGACAGGGGGTTATGGCTACACCTTC. Translation gives CASSESGTGGYGYTF.

This clonotype came up a few times. The V and J genes are TRBV3-1 and TRBJ2-1; perhaps TRBD1 as D (5 bases). The CDR3 loop spans 15 amino acids. The V gene's germline CDR1 is LGHDT and CDR2 YNNKEL (reference sequence). The V gene lost 1 base and the J gene lost 3 bases, with 10 bases spanning the gap. Here the CDR3 DNA reads TGTGCCAGCAGCCAAGTTCAACAGGTCTACAATGAGCAGTTCTTC. Amino acid sequence: CASSQVQQVYNEQFF.

This clonotype was seen a handful of times. The rearrangement joins TRBV14 to TRBJ2-5; the D gene is possibly TRBD1 (6 bases). V gave up 3 bases and J gave up 3 bases, with 20 bases separating them. The CDR3 runs to 17 residues. Germline loops: CDR1 SGHDN, CDR2 FVKESK. The CDR3 sequence is CASSQDTGTPWEETQYF. Here the CDR3 DNA reads TGTGCCAGCAGCCAGGATACAGGGACACCTTGGGAAGAGACCCAGTACTTC.

This clonotype was detected a few times. V and J are TRBV20-1 and TRBJ2-7; D is perhaps TRBD2 (5 bases). The CDR3 covers 16 residues. V shed 5 bases and J shed 2 bases, with 22 bases lying between them. Per germline, CDR1 DFQATT and CDR2 SNEGSKA (reference sequence). CDR3 amino acids: CSAPSLLGESPYEQYF. The CDR3 DNA reads TGCAGTGCTCCCTCGCTCCTGGGAGAAAGCCCCTACGAGCAGTACTTC.

This clonotype came up a few times. This chain connects TRBV5-1 to TRBJ2-5; 8 bases are shared with TRBD2. CDR1 SGHRS and CDR2 YFSETQ come from the germline V gene. CDR3 size: 15 residues. V lost 1 base to trimming and J lost 5 bases; unmatched junction nucleotides: 7. In DNA form, the CDR3 reads TGCGCCAGCAGCTTGTCTAGCGGGTTTGAGGAGACCCAGTACTTC. Translation gives CASSLSSGFEETQYF.

There are many counts of this clonotype. V gene TRBV5-1 combines with J gene TRBJ2-1; TRBD1 aligns across 10 bases. CDR1 SGHRS and CDR2 YFSETQ come from the germline V gene. V gave up 6 bases and J gave up 8 bases; unmatched junction bases: 8. The CDR3 is 14 amino acids. The CDR3 sequence is CASMVGTGVDEQFF. The CDR3, as DNA: TGCGCCAGCATGGTCGGGACAGGGGTCGATGAGCAGTTCTTC. The variable domain in full, with the rest retrieved from reference TRBV5-1 and TRBJ2-1, is KAGVTQTPRYLIKTRGQQVTLSCSPISGHRSVSWYQQTPGQGLQFLFEYFSETQRNKGNFPGRFSGRQFSNSRSEMNVSTLELGDSALYLCASMVGTGVDEQFFGPGTRLTVL.

The chain links TRBV10-2 to TRBJ2-1; D is uncertain. From germline, CDR1 is WSHSY and CDR2 SAAADI. V gave up 7 bases and J gave up 8 bases, with 9 bases separating them. CDR3 length: 11 residues. The CDR3 loop reads CASNRADEQFF. The CDR3 coding sequence is TGCGCCAGCAATCGAGCAGATGAGCAGTTCTTC.